The T cell receptor (beta chain) described here comes from a study of blood T cell repertoires in COVID-19. This table comes from immunoSEQ multiplex PCR, and its TCRdb copy is limited to in-frame clones, with some not included. The table lists 250,000 to 350,000 clones, more than 75% of them singletons. CDR1 is MNHNY and CDR2 is SVGAGI in the germline V gene (reference sequence). V was clipped by 3 bases and J by 3 bases, with 12 bases between them. The CDR3 has 14 residues. This clone showed up just a few times. The gene calls are TRBV6-6 and TRBJ2-7, with D maybe TRBD2 (6 bases). This TCR came from a woman aged 50 to 60 with acute or convalescent COVID-19. The sample consisted of peripheral blood. CDR3 in DNA: TGTGCCAGCAGTTATTTCGGCGGGGACTACGAGCAGTACTTC. This codes for CASSYFGGDYEQYF.